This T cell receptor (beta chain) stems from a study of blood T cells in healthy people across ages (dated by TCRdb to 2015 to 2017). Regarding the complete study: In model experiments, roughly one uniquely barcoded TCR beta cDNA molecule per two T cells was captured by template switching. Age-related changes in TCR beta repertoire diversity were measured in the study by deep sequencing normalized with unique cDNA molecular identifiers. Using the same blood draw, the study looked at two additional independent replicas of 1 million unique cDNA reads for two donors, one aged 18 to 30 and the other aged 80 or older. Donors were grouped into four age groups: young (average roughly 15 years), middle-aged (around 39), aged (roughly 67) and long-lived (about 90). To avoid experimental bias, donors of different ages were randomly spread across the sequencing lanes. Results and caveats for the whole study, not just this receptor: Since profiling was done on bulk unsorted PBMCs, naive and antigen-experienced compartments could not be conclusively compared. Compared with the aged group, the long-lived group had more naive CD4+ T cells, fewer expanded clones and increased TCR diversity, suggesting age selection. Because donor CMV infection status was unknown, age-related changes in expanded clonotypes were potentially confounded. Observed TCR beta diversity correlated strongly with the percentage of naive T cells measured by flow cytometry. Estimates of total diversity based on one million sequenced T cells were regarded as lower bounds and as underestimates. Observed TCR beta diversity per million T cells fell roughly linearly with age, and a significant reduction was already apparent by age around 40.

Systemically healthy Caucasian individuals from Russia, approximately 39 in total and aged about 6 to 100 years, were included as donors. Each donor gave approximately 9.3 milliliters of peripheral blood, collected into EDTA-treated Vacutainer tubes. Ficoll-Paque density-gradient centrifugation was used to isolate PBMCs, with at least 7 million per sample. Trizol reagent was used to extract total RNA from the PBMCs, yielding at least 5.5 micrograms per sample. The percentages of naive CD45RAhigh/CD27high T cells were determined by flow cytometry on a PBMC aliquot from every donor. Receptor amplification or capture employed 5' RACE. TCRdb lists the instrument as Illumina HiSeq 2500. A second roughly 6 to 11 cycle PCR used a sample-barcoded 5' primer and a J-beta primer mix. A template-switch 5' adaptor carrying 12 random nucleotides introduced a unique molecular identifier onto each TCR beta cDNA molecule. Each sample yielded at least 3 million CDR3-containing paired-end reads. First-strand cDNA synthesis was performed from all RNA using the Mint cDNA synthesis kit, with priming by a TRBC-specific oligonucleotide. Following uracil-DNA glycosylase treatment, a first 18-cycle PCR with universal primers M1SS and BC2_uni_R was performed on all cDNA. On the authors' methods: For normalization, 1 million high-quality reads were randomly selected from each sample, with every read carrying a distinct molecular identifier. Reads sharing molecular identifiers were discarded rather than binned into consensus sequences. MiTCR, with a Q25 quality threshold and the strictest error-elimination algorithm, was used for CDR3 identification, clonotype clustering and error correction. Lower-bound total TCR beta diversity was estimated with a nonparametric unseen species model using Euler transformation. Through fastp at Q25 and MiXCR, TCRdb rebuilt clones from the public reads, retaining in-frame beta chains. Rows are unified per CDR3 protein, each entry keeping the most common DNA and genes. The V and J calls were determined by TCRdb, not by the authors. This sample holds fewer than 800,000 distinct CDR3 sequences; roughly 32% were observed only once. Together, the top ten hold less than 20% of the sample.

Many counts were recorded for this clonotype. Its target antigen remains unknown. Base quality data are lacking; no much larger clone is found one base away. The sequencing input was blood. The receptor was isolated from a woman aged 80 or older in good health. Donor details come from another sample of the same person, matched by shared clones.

The CDR3 sequence is CASSPGGGPDTQYF. The nucleotides are TGTGCCAGCAGTCCGGGGGGGGGACCAGATACGCAGTATTTT. This chain joins TRBV5-5 to TRBJ2-3; a stretch of 8 junction bases matches TRBD2. The germline V end is reduced by 5 bases and the J end by 4 bases; junction bases left unmatched: 6. From a lookup of the germline V gene (reference sequence), CDR1 and CDR2 are SGHKS and YYEKEE. From the cysteine up to the phenylalanine, the CDR3 has a length of 14 residues. Just CDR3 DNA is preserved here, 42 bases in frame from base 1.